One sample yielded the 27 T cell receptor beta chains listed below, sequenced in a study of preoperative IRX-2 immunotherapy in early breast cancer. Treatment reported: preoperative locoregional IRX-2 cytokine immunotherapy. Libraries were prepared by immunoSEQ multiplex PCR; TCRdb keeps only in-frame clonotypes and omits some of them. Of around 57,000 clones detected, roughly 95% appear once; the ten largest clones hold under 2%. The biological material was taken from a patient treated with IRX-2 immunotherapy. Every receptor here comes from a human donor with breast cancer.

Note on this clone: Other nucleotide sequences from this sample produce the same CDR3. The chain joins TRBV7-7 to TRBJ2-5; D might be TRBD1 (6 bases). From germline, CDR1 is SSHAT and CDR2 FNYEAQ (reference sequence). This CDR3 is 15 amino acids long. Trimming stripped 3 bases from V and 1 base from J, with 12 bases between. CDR3 nucleotide sequence: TGTGCCAGCAGCTTGGAAACAGGGCCCCAAGAGACCCAGTACTTC. It codes for CASSLETGPQETQYF.

This chain links TRBV6-1 with TRBJ1-5; D gene ambiguous. The CDR3 extends over 15 amino acids. V was clipped by 5 bases and J by 3 bases, with 14 bases between them. Germline CDR1 and CDR2: MNHNS and SASEGT. Here the CDR3 reads CASSRSGRSNQPQHF. CDR3 DNA sequence: TGTGCCAGCAGTCGATCTGGACGATCCAATCAGCCCCAGCATTTT.

The DNA of the CDR3 is TGTGCCAGCAGTTACTCGATCTACGGGGGGCGCGAGCAGTACTTC. It specifies CASSYSIYGGREQYF. The J gene is TRBJ2-7, the V gene TRBV6-5; D perhaps matches TRBD2 (7 bases). CDR1 is MNHEY, CDR2 SVGAGI, per germline. The CDR3 runs to 15 residues. V was cut by 0 bases and J by 6 bases, with 15 bases left in between.

This clone was recorded once. The CDR3 sequence: CASSWYPRRPTDTQYF. CDR3 in DNA: TGTGCCAGCAGTTGGTATCCTAGACGCCCGACAGATACGCAGTATTTT. The chain uses TRBV27 and TRBJ2-3, with D hard to call. Germline V gene lookup returns CDR1 MNHEY and CDR2 SMNVEV (reference sequence). The V gene lost 4 bases and the J gene lost 3 bases, with 17 bases spanning the gap. The length of the CDR3 is 16 residues.

This chain uses TRBV5-5 with TRBJ2-7, with D possibly TRBD1 on 6 matching bases. Germline CDR1 and CDR2: SGHKS and YYEKEE (reference sequence). The ends were cut back, 0 bases at V and 4 bases at J, with 11 bases in the middle. The CDR3 is made up of 14 amino acids. The CDR3 DNA reads TGTGCCAGCAGCTTGGCGGGCAGGGGTTACGAGCAGTACTTC. As protein: CASSLAGRGYEQYF. The full variable domain, completed using reference TRBV5-5 and TRBJ2-7, is DAGVTQSPTHLIKTRGQQVTLRCSPISGHKSVSWYQQVLGQGPQFIFQYYEKEERGRGNFPDRFSARQFPNYSSELNVNALLLGDSALYLCASSLAGRGYEQYFGPGTRLTVT.

This chain uses TRBV5-4 with TRBJ2-3, with 12 positions matching TRBD1. The CDR3 spans 17 residues. From germline, CDR1 is SGHNT and CDR2 YYREEE (reference sequence). The V gene end was trimmed by 4 bases and the J gene end by 4 bases; junction bases not matched to a gene: 10. Here the CDR3 DNA reads TGTGCCAGCAGCCTAACCCCGGGACAGGGGGCCTCAGATACGCAGTATTTT. Translated, it gives CASSLTPGQGASDTQYF.

This rearrangement joins TRBV11-3 to TRBJ2-7; maybe TRBD2 (5 bases). The germline CDR1 and CDR2 sequences are SGHNT and YENEEA. The V gene lost 0 bases and the J gene lost 6 bases, with 9 bases spanning the gap. The length of the CDR3 is 13 residues. This chain's CDR3 is CASSLERVGEQYF. CDR3 in DNA: TGTGCCAGCAGCTTAGAGAGGGTAGGCGAGCAGTACTTC.

The V gene is TRBV19, the J gene TRBJ2-7; D might be TRBD1 (6 bases). CDR1 is LNHDA and CDR2 is SQIVND in the germline V gene (reference sequence). This CDR3 is built from 15 residues. Trimming stripped 5 bases from V and 4 bases from J, with 18 bases between. Here the CDR3 DNA reads TGTGCCAGTAGTGCCTCCCCCTCAGGGGAGTACGAGCAGTACTTC. Translated: CASSASPSGEYEQYF.

In its sample, this clone was seen a few times. The chain uses TRBV7-2 and TRBJ1-4, with TRBD1 as a possible D gene (5 bases). CDR1 is SGHTA and CDR2 is FQGNSA in the germline V gene. This CDR3 spans 16 amino acids. V lost 6 bases and J lost 2, with 16 bases in between. The CDR3 is CASRGDVVGTNEKLFF. CDR3 in DNA: TGTGCCAGCAGAGGGGATGTAGTGGGGACTAATGAAAAACTGTTTTTT.

The chain recombines TRBV6-1 with TRBJ2-3; tentative D call: TRBD2 (6 bases). Looked up from germline, CDR1 is MNHNS and CDR2 is SASEGT. V lost 3 bases, J lost 4 bases, and 8 bases lay in between. This CDR3 comprises 13 residues. This CDR3 is CASSDWDSDTQYF. The CDR3 DNA is TGTGCCAGCAGTGACTGGGACTCAGATACGCAGTATTTT.

V usage is TRBV5-4 and J usage is TRBJ2-7; weak D call: TRBD1 (8 bases). Germline V gene lookup returns CDR1 SGHNT and CDR2 YYREEE (reference sequence). The V end was cut by 0 bases, the J end by 3 bases, with 13 bases between. This CDR3 region has 15 residues. CDR3 in amino acids: CASSLERDRSYEQYF. In nucleotides, the CDR3 is TGTGCCAGCAGCTTGGAGCGGGACAGGAGCTACGAGCAGTACTTC.

This clone appeared once. V is TRBV27 and J is TRBJ2-7; TRBD1 might be the D (6 bases). The CDR3 has 14 residues. The ends were cut back, 6 bases at V and 4 bases at J, with 16 bases in the middle. Per the germline V gene, CDR1 is MNHEY and CDR2 is SMNVEV (reference sequence). The DNA for the CDR3 is TGTGCCAGCAGCCACAGGGAATCGGGGTACGAGCAGTACTTC. This sequence encodes CASSHRESGYEQYF.

The genes are TRBV10-3 and TRBJ2-5; D perhaps matches TRBD2 (5 bases). CDR1 is ENHRY and CDR2 is SYGVKD in the germline V gene. This CDR3 is 11 amino acids long. Trimming shortened V by 5 bases and J by 11 bases, and 12 bases separated the two germline ends. CDR3 amino acids: CAISRGMEQYF. CDR3 nucleotides: TGTGCCATCAGTCGAGGGATGGAGCAGTACTTC.

The rearrangement joins TRBV4-3 to TRBJ2-1; 7 bases line up with TRBD2. V was pared by 0 bases and J by 4 bases, with 3 bases of the junction left unmatched. CDR3 size: 15 residues. CDR1 and CDR2 from the germline V gene are LGHNA and YSLEER. CDR3 nucleotide sequence: TGCGCCAGCAGCCAAGATCTGCGGGGGTACAATGAGCAGTTCTTC. Amino acid sequence: CASSQDLRGYNEQFF.

V is TRBV6-5 and J is TRBJ2-3; D ambiguous. The CDR3 runs 11 residues. Per germline, CDR1 MNHEY and CDR2 SVGAGI. Trimming removed 4 bases at V and 13 bases at J, with 12 bases between. The CDR3 DNA follows: TGTGCCAGCAGTTCCCCTTCGAAGGAGTATTTT. Translating gives CASSSPSKEYF.

The chain is built from TRBV7-2 and TRBJ2-2; D is unclear. The CDR3 extends over 14 amino acids. The germline gives CDR1 SGHTA, CDR2 FQGNSA. Trimming pared 4 bases from V and 8 bases from J, leaving 14 bases between. The CDR3 here is CASSSIHLAGELFF. DNA for the CDR3: TGTGCCAGCAGCTCGATTCACCTCGCTGGGGAGCTGTTTTTT.

The gene calls are TRBV25-1 and TRBJ2-1, with D perhaps TRBD1 or TRBD2 (5 bases each). Per germline, CDR1 MGHDK and CDR2 SYGVNS. The CDR3 totals 15 residues. The V and J ends lost 4 bases and 8 bases respectively, with 18 bases between them. CDR3 DNA: TGTGCCAGCAGTGCCTCCGGGACCTTGCGGGATGAGCAGTTCTTC. It translates to CASSASGTLRDEQFF. Full variable domain (outside the CDR3, taken from reference TRBV25-1 and TRBJ2-1): EADIYQTPRYLVIGTGKKITLECSQTMGHDKMYWYQQDPGMELHLIHYSYGVNSTEKGDLSSESTVSRIRTEHFPLTLESARPSHTSQYLCASSASGTLRDEQFFGPGTRLTVL.

The J gene is TRBJ2-7, the V gene TRBV6-5; D gene ambiguous. Germline V gene sequence: CDR1 MNHEY, CDR2 SVGAGI. Between the trimmed V and J ends, which lost 0 bases and 0 bases, there was a span of 3 bases. This CDR3 contains 13 residues. CDR3 sequence: CASSYSISYEQYF. The CDR3 DNA is TGTGCCAGCAGTTACTCGATCTCCTACGAGCAGTACTTC.

This chain links TRBV5-1 with TRBJ1-1; possible D gene TRBD1, 6 bases. The germline V gene encodes CDR1 SGHRS and CDR2 YFSETQ. The length of the CDR3 is 14 residues. V lost 3 bases and J lost 5, with 14 bases in between. The CDR3 region is CASSSGTLGTEAFF. The CDR3 nucleotides are TGCGCCAGCAGCTCCGGGACACTCGGTACTGAAGCTTTCTTT.

J is TRBJ2-5 and V is TRBV29-1, with 7 positions matching TRBD1. The CDR3 sequence is 12 residues long. Per the germline V gene, CDR1 is SQVTM and CDR2 is ANQGSEA. J was trimmed by 0 bases and V by 6 bases; bases with no gene match: 1. CDR3 loop: CSVGQNQETQYF. CDR3 nucleotide sequence: TGCAGCGTGGGACAGAACCAAGAGACCCAGTACTTC. The complete variable domain, with remaining parts taken from reference TRBV29-1 and TRBJ2-5, reads SAVISQKPSRDICQRGTSLTIQCQVDSQVTMMFWYRQQPGQSLTLIATANQGSEATYESGFVIDKFPISRPNLTFSTLTVSNMSPEDSSIYLCSVGQNQETQYFGPGTRLLVL.

V gene TRBV2 combines with J gene TRBJ1-5, with 9 bases identical to TRBD1. The V segment lost 5 bases and the J segment 3 bases; nucleotides outside the gene matches: 5. Germline V gives CDR1 SNHLY, CDR2 FYNNEI. The CDR3 extends over 15 amino acids. CDR3 sequence: CASSWGTGINQPQHF. CDR3 coding DNA: TGTGCCAGCAGTTGGGGGACAGGGATCAATCAGCCCCAGCATTTT.

The rearrangement links TRBV7-3 to TRBJ2-3, with D tentatively TRBD2 (7 bases). The V gene lost 5 bases and the J gene lost 5 bases, with 17 bases spanning the gap. The V gene's germline CDR1 is SGHTA and CDR2 FQGTGA. There are 15 residues in the CDR3. The CDR3 DNA sequence: TGTGCCAGCAGCCCAATGGGGGGGCCCATAGATACGCAGTATTTT. Translating gives CASSPMGGPIDTQYF. Together with reference TRBV7-3 and TRBJ2-3, the CDR3 gives the full variable domain: GAGVSQTPSNKVTEKGKYVELRCDPISGHTALYWYRQSLGQGPEFLIYFQGTGAADDSGLPNDRFFAVRPEGSVSTLKIQRTERGDSAVYLCASSPMGGPIDTQYFGPGTRLTVL.

The rearrangement joins TRBV5-4 to TRBJ2-2; D is perhaps TRBD2 (6 bases). The CDR3 has 12 residues. The ends were cut back, 1 base at V and 15 bases at J, with 13 bases in the middle. CDR1 and CDR2 from the germline V gene are SGHNT and YYREEE (reference sequence). Here the CDR3 DNA reads TGTGCCAGCAGCTTGCAGGAGGGTAGAGTGTTTTTT. It encodes CASSLQEGRVFF.

The V call is TRBV12-5, the J call TRBJ1-2; D unclear. Germline assignment: CDR1 LGHNT and CDR2 FRNRAP. The CDR3 runs to 15 residues. Deletions cut 0 bases from V and 8 bases from J, with 16 bases between. The CDR3 sequence is CASGLVRGDLGGYTF. The CDR3 DNA sequence: TGTGCTAGTGGTTTGGTACGCGGAGACCTGGGAGGCTACACCTTC.

The J gene is TRBJ2-1, the V gene TRBV28, with TRBD2 matching 7 bases. The ends lost 2 bases at V and 6 bases at J; junction bases unmatched: 4. The CDR3 has 14 amino acids. CDR1 is MDHEN and CDR2 is SYDVKM in the germline V gene. CDR3: CASSLGTIINEQFF. In DNA form, the CDR3 reads TGTGCCAGCAGTTTAGGGACTATTATCAATGAGCAGTTCTTC.

The chain joins TRBV19 to TRBJ1-2; TRBD1 matches at 9 bases. This CDR3 is built from 16 residues. CDR1 and CDR2 (germline): LNHDA, SQIVND (reference sequence). Losses at the gene ends were 6 bases for V and 2 bases for J; bases not matched to a gene: 10. The CDR3: CASSGGTGSPNYGYTF. CDR3 in DNA: TGTGCCAGTAGCGGAGGGACAGGGAGCCCCAACTATGGCTACACCTTC.

V and J are TRBV6-5 and TRBJ1-1; unclear D gene. V shed 7 bases and J shed 1 base, with 4 bases lying between them. Germline loops: CDR1 MNHEY, CDR2 SVGAGI. CDR3 size: 11 residues. The CDR3 region is CASKQNTEAFF. For the CDR3, the DNA is TGTGCCAGCAAACAGAACACTGAAGCTTTCTTT.